Presented here are 3 T cell receptor beta chains from one specimen sequenced in a study of blood T cells in healthy people across ages. Alongside a J-beta primer mix, a sample-barcoded 5' primer served in a second PCR lasting roughly 6 to 11 cycles. MiXCR was run by TCRdb on the 5' RACE reads, yielding one entry per CDR3 protein. The profile shows hundreds of thousands of distinct CDR3 sequences, around 21% of them singletons. The sequenced sample was blood. The receptors come from a man between 65 and 85 years old in good health.

This clonotype was seen only a few times. CDR3 sequence reads: CASSLDSLPNEKLFF. The CDR3 region has the DNA TGCGCCAGCAGCTTGGACAGCCTACCGAATGAAAAACTGTTTTTT. This chain uses TRBV5-1 with TRBJ1-4; D gene uncertain. This CDR3 comprises 15 residues. CDR1 and CDR2 (germline): SGHRS, YFSETQ. Trimming left V 0 bases short and J 5 bases short, with 11 bases between.

In its sample, this clonotype was seen a few times. The J gene is TRBJ2-1, the V gene TRBV20-1, with 7 bases lining up with TRBD2. Germline CDR1 reads DFQATT; CDR2 reads SNEGSKA (reference sequence). This CDR3 is 14 amino acids long. The ends lost 6 bases at V and 7 bases at J; junction bases unmatched: 12. CDR3 in amino acids: CSANRDYPKNEQFF. The CDR3 DNA follows: TGCAGTGCCAACCGGGACTACCCTAAGAATGAGCAGTTCTTC.

The rearrangement links TRBV28 to TRBJ2-5, with D perhaps TRBD1 (5 bases). The DNA end favors TRBJ2-7, so the J call may be wrong. This CDR3 region has 12 residues. The V gene's germline CDR1 is MDHEN and CDR2 SYDVKM. CDR3 sequence: CATETGSYEQYF. The CDR3 DNA is TGTGCCACTGAAACAGGTTCCTACGAGCAGTACTTC.